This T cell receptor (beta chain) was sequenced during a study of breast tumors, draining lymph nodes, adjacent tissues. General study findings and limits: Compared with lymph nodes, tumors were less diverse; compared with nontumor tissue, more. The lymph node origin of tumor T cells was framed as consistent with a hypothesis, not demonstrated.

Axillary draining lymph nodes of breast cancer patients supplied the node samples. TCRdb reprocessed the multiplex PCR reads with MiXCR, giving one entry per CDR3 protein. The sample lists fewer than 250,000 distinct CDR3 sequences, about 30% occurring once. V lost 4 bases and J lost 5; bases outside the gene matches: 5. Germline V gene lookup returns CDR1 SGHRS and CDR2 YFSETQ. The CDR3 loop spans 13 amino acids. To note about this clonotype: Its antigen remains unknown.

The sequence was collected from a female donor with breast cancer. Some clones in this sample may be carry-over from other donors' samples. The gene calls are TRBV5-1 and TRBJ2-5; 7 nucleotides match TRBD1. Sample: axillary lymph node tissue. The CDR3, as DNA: TGCGCCAGCAGCAAGACAGGGCGGGAGACCCAGTACTTC. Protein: CASSKTGRETQYF.